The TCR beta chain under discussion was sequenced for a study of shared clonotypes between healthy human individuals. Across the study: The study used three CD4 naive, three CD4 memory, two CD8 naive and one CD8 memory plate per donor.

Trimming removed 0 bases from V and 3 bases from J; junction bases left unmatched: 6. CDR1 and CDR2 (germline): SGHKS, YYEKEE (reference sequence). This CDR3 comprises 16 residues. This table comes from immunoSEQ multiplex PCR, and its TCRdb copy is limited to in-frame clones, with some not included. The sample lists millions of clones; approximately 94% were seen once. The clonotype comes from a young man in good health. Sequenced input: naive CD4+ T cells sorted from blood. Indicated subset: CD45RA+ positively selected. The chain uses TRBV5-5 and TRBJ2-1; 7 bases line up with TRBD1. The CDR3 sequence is CASSLGQGGNYNEQFF. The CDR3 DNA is TGTGCCAGCAGCTTGGGACAGGGTGGAAACTACAATGAGCAGTTCTTC.